What follows is one T cell receptor beta chain and its context. The sample originates from a study of blood T cell repertoires in COVID-19. The overall study: The samples span acute and convalescent COVID-19 from the United States, Italy and Spain. PBMCs, B-cell-depleted T cells, or T cells provided the cDNA or gDNA that made up the material.

This CDR3 is built from 13 residues. The germline gives CDR1 LNHDA, CDR2 SQIVND (reference sequence). With 5 bases removed from V and 0 bases from J, the gap between germline ends came to 7 bases. Sequencing was performed with immunoSEQ multiplex PCR; in TCRdb, only in-frame clones are kept and a portion is missing. The sample lists some 68,000 clones; roughly nine tenths were seen once. The sample was peripheral blood. The TCR sequence derives from a man between 50 and 59 years old with active COVID-19. The V gene is TRBV19, the J gene TRBJ1-1; D ambiguous. CDR3 loop: CASSEVMNTEAFF. CDR3 DNA: TGTGCCAGTAGTGAGGTCATGAACACTGAAGCTTTCTTT.